This T cell receptor (beta chain) is drawn from a study of OX40 agonist ivuxolimab in advanced cancers. Notes on the research overall: Ivuxolimab was a fully human IgG2 agonistic monoclonal antibody targeting the costimulatory receptor OX40 (CD134). Of the roughly 54 patients in dose escalation, around 20 had hepatocellular carcinoma, about 15 had melanoma, 9 had renal cell carcinoma and 9 had head and neck cancer. Prior anti-PD-1, anti-PD-L1 or anti-CTLA-4 therapy was permitted, and about 40% of dose-escalation patients had received checkpoint inhibitors. Partial responses occurred in three dose-escalation patients, of whom one had hepatocellular carcinoma and two had cutaneous melanoma. A male proportion of almost 85% and a mean age of about 60 years, ranging from roughly 23 to 80, were recorded for the dose-escalation cohort. The paper describes the monotherapy dose-escalation part (N ≈ 50 patients) of the phase I trial of ivuxolimab. Peripheral TCRbeta sequencing was intended to test whether TCR sequence diversity was altered and clonal T-cell expansion was caused by ivuxolimab. Intravenous ivuxolimab was administered to patients every 2 weeks at six dose levels: 0.01, 0.1, 0.3, 1.5, 3 and 10 mg/kg. Study-wide findings and limitations: Low levels of normalized T-cell clonal expansion were also seen in some patients who did not respond. At doses from 0.1 to 3.0 mg/kg, clonal expansion was seen in both CD4+ and CD8+ blood T cells between baseline and week 6. After ivuxolimab, CD8+ T cells had more expanded clones than CD4+ T cells on average. In the 0.1-3.0 mg/kg groups, partial responders had among the lowest normalized peripheral clonal expansion, particularly in CD8+ T cells. Which antigens the clonally expanded peripheral T cells were specific for was not determined.

Patients with a history of autoimmune disease or receiving systemic immunosuppression were excluded from the trial. Peripheral blood for TCR sequencing was drawn from every dose cohort at baseline, at cycle 4 day 1 and at cycle 7 day 1. Samples came from an open-label, multicenter, first-in-human phase I dose-escalation trial of ivuxolimab. Adults with locally advanced or metastatic head and neck squamous cell, hepatocellular, melanoma or renal cell carcinoma were enrolled in the trial. Before TCR sequencing, CD4+ T cells and CD8+ T cells from peripheral blood were sorted into separate populations. Genomic DNA was isolated from the sorted cells so that the TCRbeta CDR3 region could be sequenced. The immunoSEQ Assay was used to sequence the TCRbeta CDR3 regions. TCRdb re-hosts the immuneACCESS table, in-frame sequences only. Its copies lack some clones; in the studies checked, an unresolved V gene accounts for under half of them, and the cause for the rest is not known. This sample gives about 30,000 clones in total; 84% of them show up just once. The top ten clones comprise 26% of the sample.

A note on this clone: The clone's antigen remains unknown. Base qualities are not provided; no much larger clone lies one nucleotide away.

V and J are truncated by 1 base and 4 bases respectively, leaving an intervening sequence of 13 bases. The CDR1 and CDR2 encoded by the germline V gene are SGHRS and YFSETQ. The CDR3 sequence holds 15 residues, the cysteine and phenylalanine included. Just the 45-base CDR3 DNA is kept, in frame starting at base 1. This sequence originates from an adult with an advanced solid tumor such as melanoma, head and neck, liver or kidney cancer. The rearranged segments are TRBV5-1 and TRBJ2-3; perhaps TRBD2 is the D gene, with 6 bases matching. The sample consisted of CD4+ or CD8+ T cells sorted from blood, taken in a trial of the OX40 agonist ivuxolimab. CDR3 reads: CASSLSGDWADTQYF. DNA sequence: TGCGCCAGCAGCTTGTCGGGGGATTGGGCAGATACGCAGTATTTT.